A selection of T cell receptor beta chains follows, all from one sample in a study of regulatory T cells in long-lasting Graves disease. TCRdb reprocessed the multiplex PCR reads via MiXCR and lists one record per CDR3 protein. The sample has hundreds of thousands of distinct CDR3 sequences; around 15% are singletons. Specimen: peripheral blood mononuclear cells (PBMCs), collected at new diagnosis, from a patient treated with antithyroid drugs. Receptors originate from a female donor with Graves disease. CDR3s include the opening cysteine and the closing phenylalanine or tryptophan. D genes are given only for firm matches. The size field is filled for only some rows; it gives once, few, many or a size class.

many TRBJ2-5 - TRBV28 CASSSARVKETQYF TGTGCCAGCAGCTCCGCAAGGGTTAAAGAGACCCAGTACTTC
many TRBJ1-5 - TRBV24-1 CATSEGRSNQPQHF TGTGCCACCAGTGAAGGACGGAGCAATCAGCCCCAGCATTTT
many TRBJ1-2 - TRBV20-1 CSARPKGAGGYTF TGCAGTGCTCGCCCGAAGGGAGCAGGTGGCTACACCTTC
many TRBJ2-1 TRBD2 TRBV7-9 CASSGRTSGGAEQFF TGTGCCAGCAGCGGGCGGACTAGCGGGGGGGCCGAGCAGTTCTTC
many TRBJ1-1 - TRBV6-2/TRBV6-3 CASEGRPFNTEAFF TGTGCCAGCGAGGGACGGCCCTTTAACACTGAAGCTTTCTTT
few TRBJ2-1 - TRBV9 CASSEAGYNEQFF TGTGCCAGCAGCGAGGCCGGGTACAATGAGCAGTTCTTC
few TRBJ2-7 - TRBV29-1 CSVAMPRTDNYEQYF TGCAGCGTGGCAATGCCCCGGACTGACAACTACGAGCAGTACTTC
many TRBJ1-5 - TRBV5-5 CASSPNGALGFWNQPQHF TGTGCCAGCAGCCCGAACGGGGCCCTCGGGTTCTGGAATCAGCCCCAGCATTTT
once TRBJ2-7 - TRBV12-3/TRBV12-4 CASSSLVGAGEQYF TGTGCCAGCAGTAGTCTCGTGGGGGCCGGCGAGCAGTACTTC
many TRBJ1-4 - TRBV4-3 CASSQDLREKLFF TGCGCCAGCAGCCAAGACCTCCGTGAAAAACTGTTTTTT
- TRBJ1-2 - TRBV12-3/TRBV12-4 CASSLGRTVTF TGTGCCAGCAGTTTAGGGCGGACCGTAACCTTC
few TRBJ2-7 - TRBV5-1 CASSLASSGFEQYF TGCGCCAGCAGCTTGGCTTCCAGCGGATTCGAGCAGTACTTC
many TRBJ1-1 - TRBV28 CASRPPTGMDTEAFF TGTGCCAGCAGGCCGCCTACAGGGATGGACACTGAAGCTTTCTTT
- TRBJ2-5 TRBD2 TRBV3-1 CASSLRLAGGLQETQYF TGTGCCAGCAGCTTAAGACTAGCGGGGGGCCTACAAGAGACCCAGTACTTC
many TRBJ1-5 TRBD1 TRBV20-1 CSARVPYTGVGQPQHF TGCAGTGCTAGAGTCCCTTATACAGGGGTAGGTCAGCCCCAGCATTTT
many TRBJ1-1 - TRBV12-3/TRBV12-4 CASSLVGGGYTEAFF TGTGCCAGCAGTTTAGTGGGCGGGGGTTACACTGAAGCTTTCTTT
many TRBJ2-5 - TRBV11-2 CASSLWRAGAGVFQETQYF TGTGCCAGCAGCTTATGGAGGGCCGGGGCCGGGGTATTCCAAGAGACCCAGTACTTC
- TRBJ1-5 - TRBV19 CASSKVASDYQPQHF TGTGCCAGTAGTAAGGTTGCGTCGGATTATCAGCCCCAGCATTTT
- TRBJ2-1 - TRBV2 CASRAGTATYNEQFF TGTGCCAGCAGAGCCGGGACCGCCACCTACAATGAGCAGTTCTTC
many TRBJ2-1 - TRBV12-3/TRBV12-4 CASSFDRYNEQFF TGTGCCAGCAGTTTCGACAGATACAATGAGCAGTTCTTC
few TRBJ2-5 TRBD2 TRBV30 CAWTLGLAGRLQETQYF TGTGCCTGGACCCTCGGACTAGCGGGAAGACTCCAAGAGACCCAGTACTTC
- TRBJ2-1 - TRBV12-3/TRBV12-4 CASSIPPRSDGYNEQFF TGTGCCAGCAGTATCCCACCCAGGTCGGATGGGTACAATGAGCAGTTCTTC
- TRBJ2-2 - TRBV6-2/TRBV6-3 CASGYRTPNTGELFF TGTGCCAGCGGATACAGGACTCCGAACACCGGGGAGCTGTTTTTT
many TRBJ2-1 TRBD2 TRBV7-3 CASSLIAGYNNEQFF TGTGCCAGCAGCTTAATAGCGGGTTATAACAATGAGCAGTTCTTC
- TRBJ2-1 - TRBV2 CASSEIDLRITEQFF TGTGCCAGCAGTGAGATCGACCTTAGAATCACTGAGCAGTTCTTC
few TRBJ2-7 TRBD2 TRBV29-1 CSGREESYEQYF TGCAGTGGGCGGGAGGAATCCTACGAGCAGTACTTC
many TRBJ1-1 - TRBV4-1 CASSQEGRSNTEAFF TGCGCCAGCAGCCAAGAGGGACGGTCGAACACTGAAGCTTTCTTT
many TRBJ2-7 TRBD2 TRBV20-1 CSAVKVRGDYEQYF TGCAGTGCTGTTAAGGTGCGGGGGGACTACGAGCAGTACTTC
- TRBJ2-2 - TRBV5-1 CASSLAGLASGELFF TGCGCCAGCAGCTTGGCCGGTCTAGCGTCCGGGGAGCTGTTTTTT
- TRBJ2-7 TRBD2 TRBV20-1 CSARDLAGHTYEQYF TGCAGTGCCAGGGATTTAGCGGGGCATACCTACGAGCAGTACTTC
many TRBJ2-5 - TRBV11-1 CASSPQARTQYF TGTGCCAGCAGTCCCCAAGCGAGGACCCAGTACTTC
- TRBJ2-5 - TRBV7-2 CASSSAWVSWQETQYF TGTGCCAGCAGCTCCGCCTGGGTTTCGTGGCAAGAGACCCAGTACTTC